These T cell receptor beta chains were read from a single sample in a study of immune heterogeneity within non-small cell lung tumors. MiXCR, run by TCRdb on the multiplex PCR reads, gives a single entry per CDR3 protein. The sample lists several thousand distinct CDR3 sequences, approximately 58% seen once, with about a tenth in the top ten. The source material was lung tumor tissue. Receptor source: a man between 65 and 85 years old with non-small cell lung cancer. Both conserved end residues are part of each CDR3. Each record gives: D gene, clone size, J gene, V gene, CDR3 DNA, CDR3 protein. D genes are given only for firm matches. Some rows mark clone size as missing; the rest say once, few, many or name a class of expanded clone.

D gene: .
clone size: .
J gene: TRBJ1-4
V gene: TRBV4-2
CDR3 DNA: TGTGCCAGCAGCCAAGATTTTGGGGCAACTAATGAAAAACTGTTTTTT
CDR3 protein: CASSQDFGATNEKLFF

D gene: .
clone size: .
J gene: TRBJ2-5
V gene: TRBV19
CDR3 DNA: TGTGCCAGTAGTGCGGGGGCGTCGGCGAAGACCCAGTACTTC
CDR3 protein: CASSAGASAKTQYF

D gene: .
clone size: few
J gene: TRBJ2-7
V gene: TRBV6-2/TRBV6-3
CDR3 DNA: TGTGCCAGCAGTTACTCGTGGCTTTCAGGGGCCACCCAGGACGAGCAGTACTTC
CDR3 protein: CASSYSWLSGATQDEQYF

D gene: .
clone size: .
J gene: TRBJ1-5
V gene: TRBV6-1
CDR3 DNA: TGTGCCACCCAGGGGAATAGCAATCAGCCCCAGCATTTT
CDR3 protein: CATQGNSNQPQHF

D gene: .
clone size: few
J gene: TRBJ2-5
V gene: TRBV15
CDR3 DNA: TGTGCCACCAGCAGACCGGGAAGGCAGGAGACCCAGTACTTC
CDR3 protein: CATSRPGRQETQYF

D gene: TRBD2
clone size: few
J gene: TRBJ2-7
V gene: TRBV6-1
CDR3 DNA: TGTGTCGTCTCGTCGACTAGCGGTCCCCTGATCGACGACGAGCAGTACTTC
CDR3 protein: CVVSSTSGPLIDDEQYF

D gene: .
clone size: few
J gene: TRBJ2-3
V gene: TRBV19
CDR3 DNA: TGTGCCAGTAGTGTCCTGGGGGGAGATACGCAGTATTTT
CDR3 protein: CASSVLGGDTQYF

D gene: .
clone size: .
J gene: TRBJ1-2
V gene: TRBV19
CDR3 DNA: TGTGCCAGTAGTATAGGGGAGGGCTACACCTTC
CDR3 protein: CASSIGEGYTF

D gene: .
clone size: few
J gene: TRBJ1-6
V gene: TRBV15
CDR3 DNA: TGTGCCACCAGCAGCTCCCCAGGCGGAAATTCACCCCTCCACTTT
CDR3 protein: CATSSSPGGNSPLHF

D gene: .
clone size: .
J gene: TRBJ2-7
V gene: TRBV24-1
CDR3 DNA: TGTGCCACCAGTGACAAGAACAGGGAGGGGCAGTACTTC
CDR3 protein: CATSDKNREGQYF

D gene: .
clone size: .
J gene: TRBJ1-5
V gene: TRBV6-5
CDR3 DNA: TGTGCCAGCAGTTTCTTTCTGCATCAGCCCCAGCATTTT
CDR3 protein: CASSFFLHQPQHF

D gene: .
clone size: few
J gene: TRBJ1-1
V gene: TRBV12-3/TRBV12-4
CDR3 DNA: TGTGCCAGCAGCCCTACATCATCCATGAACACTGAAGCTTTCTTT
CDR3 protein: CASSPTSSMNTEAFF

D gene: .
clone size: few
J gene: TRBJ1-5
V gene: TRBV6-1
CDR3 DNA: TGTGCCAGCAGCTTTAGACAAGATAATCAGCCCCAGCATTTT
CDR3 protein: CASSFRQDNQPQHF

D gene: .
clone size: once
J gene: TRBJ2-2
V gene: TRBV6-5
CDR3 DNA: TGTGCCAGCAGTTACGGTTTGGGGCTGTTTTTT
CDR3 protein: CASSYGLGLFF

D gene: TRBD2
clone size: once
J gene: TRBJ2-7
V gene: TRBV2
CDR3 DNA: TGTGCCTCCCGAGGGACTAGGGGGGACGAGCAGTACTTC
CDR3 protein: CASRGTRGDEQYF

D gene: .
clone size: few
J gene: TRBJ2-3
V gene: TRBV27
CDR3 DNA: TGTGCCAGCAGTTCCCGACTAGTTGCAGATACGCAGTATTTT
CDR3 protein: CASSSRLVADTQYF

D gene: TRBD1
clone size: .
J gene: TRBJ2-7
V gene: TRBV28
CDR3 DNA: TGTGTCAGCAGAGGGATACAGGGGGCAGCCAACGAGCAGTACTTC
CDR3 protein: CVSRGIQGAANEQYF

D gene: .
clone size: .
J gene: TRBJ2-7
V gene: TRBV6-1
CDR3 DNA: TGTGCCAGCAGTGAAGCAGGGGGGCGGCAGTACTTC
CDR3 protein: CASSEAGGRQYF

D gene: .
clone size: .
J gene: TRBJ1-3
V gene: TRBV25-1
CDR3 DNA: TGTGCCAGCATGCGGGATACAGGGCTCCCTGGAAACACCATATATTTT
CDR3 protein: CASMRDTGLPGNTIYF

D gene: .
clone size: .
J gene: TRBJ2-7
V gene: TRBV4-2
CDR3 DNA: TGTGCCAGCAGCCAAGAGTGGAGTCGGGACTTTAGCTCCTACGAGCAGTACTTC
CDR3 protein: CASSQEWSRDFSSYEQYF

D gene: .
clone size: .
J gene: TRBJ1-2
V gene: TRBV3-1
CDR3 DNA: TGTGCCAGCAGCCAGGCCCTAGCCCCGGCGCGGGGCTACACCTTC
CDR3 protein: CASSQALAPARGYTF

D gene: .
clone size: .
J gene: TRBJ1-5
V gene: TRBV6-1
CDR3 DNA: TGTGCCAGCTCGGACCTAACGCGGGGTGGTGGTCAGCCCCAGCATTTT
CDR3 protein: CASSDLTRGGGQPQHF

D gene: TRBD1
clone size: .
J gene: TRBJ2-2
V gene: TRBV5-1
CDR3 DNA: TGCGCCAGCTTCGACAGGGCGAACACCGGGGAGCTGTTTTTT
CDR3 protein: CASFDRANTGELFF

D gene: .
clone size: .
J gene: TRBJ2-1
V gene: TRBV11-3
CDR3 DNA: TGTGCCAGCAGCTCGCAGGGGTTCTACAATGAGCAGTTCTTC
CDR3 protein: CASSSQGFYNEQFF

D gene: .
clone size: .
J gene: TRBJ2-1
V gene: TRBV10-3
CDR3 DNA: TGTGCCATCAGTGAGTCGAACCTAGCAGGTGAGCAGTTCTTC
CDR3 protein: CAISESNLAGEQFF

D gene: .
clone size: .
J gene: TRBJ1-5
V gene: TRBV18
CDR3 DNA: TGTGCCAGCTCCCCGCCCCCACCGGGACGGCTCAATCAGCCCCAGCATTTT
CDR3 protein: CASSPPPPGRLNQPQHF

D gene: TRBD1
clone size: .
J gene: TRBJ2-5
V gene: TRBV5-6
CDR3 DNA: TGTGCCAGCAGCTCTGTACCCTGGACAGGGGAAGAGACCCAGTACTTC
CDR3 protein: CASSSVPWTGEETQYF

D gene: .
clone size: .
J gene: TRBJ1-5
V gene: TRBV20-1
CDR3 DNA: TGCAGTGCTAGGGCCAGCCTGGGGTATAGCAATCAGCCCCAGCATTTT
CDR3 protein: CSARASLGYSNQPQHF

D gene: .
clone size: few
J gene: TRBJ2-7
V gene: TRBV7-9
CDR3 DNA: TGTGCCAGCAGCTACATCGGGCAGGGAGTAGGGGAGCAGTACTTC
CDR3 protein: CASSYIGQGVGEQYF

D gene: .
clone size: few
J gene: TRBJ2-7
V gene: TRBV29-1
CDR3 DNA: TGCAGCGCCCTCGCGGGGAGCTCCTACGAGCAGTACTTC
CDR3 protein: CSALAGSSYEQYF

D gene: .
clone size: .
J gene: TRBJ2-2
V gene: TRBV15
CDR3 DNA: TGTGCCACCAGTCCTGCTACCGGGGAGCTGTTTTTT
CDR3 protein: CATSPATGELFF

D gene: TRBD2
clone size: .
J gene: TRBJ2-7
V gene: TRBV7-9
CDR3 DNA: TGTGCCAGCAGCCCTCTGGATGGGCGGGAGGTCTACGAGCAGTACTTC
CDR3 protein: CASSPLDGREVYEQYF

D gene: .
clone size: .
J gene: TRBJ1-1
V gene: TRBV27
CDR3 DNA: TGTGCCAGCAGTTTTGGGGGGGCGGACACTGAAGCTTTCTTT
CDR3 protein: CASSFGGADTEAFF

D gene: TRBD2
clone size: .
J gene: TRBJ2-2
V gene: TRBV19
CDR3 DNA: TGTGCCACCCACAAAATCGGGCTAGCGGCGAACACCGGGGAGCTGTTTTTT
CDR3 protein: CATHKIGLAANTGELFF

D gene: .
clone size: .
J gene: TRBJ2-3
V gene: TRBV6-9
CDR3 DNA: TGTGCCAGCAGTGATTCAGGGGCCCCAGATACGCAGTATTTT
CDR3 protein: CASSDSGAPDTQYF

D gene: TRBD1
clone size: .
J gene: TRBJ1-6
V gene: TRBV6-6
CDR3 DNA: TGTGCCAGCAGTTACTCGACAGGGGACAATTCACCCCTCCACTTT
CDR3 protein: CASSYSTGDNSPLHF

D gene: .
clone size: few
J gene: TRBJ1-1
V gene: TRBV19
CDR3 DNA: TGTGCCAGCCATACGAAGGTCATGGGTAACACTGAAGCTTTCTTT
CDR3 protein: CASHTKVMGNTEAFF

D gene: TRBD2
clone size: few
J gene: TRBJ2-1
V gene: TRBV25-1
CDR3 DNA: TGTGCCAGCAGTAGGACTAGCGGGAGATTCTACAATGAGCAGTTCTTC
CDR3 protein: CASSRTSGRFYNEQFF

D gene: .
clone size: once
J gene: TRBJ1-2
V gene: TRBV15
CDR3 DNA: TGTGCCACCGGGGGGGAATTCTATGGCCACACCTTC
CDR3 protein: CATGGEFYGHTF

D gene: .
clone size: few
J gene: TRBJ2-7
V gene: TRBV7-9
CDR3 DNA: TGTGCCAGCAGCTTAGTTGAGGCAGTGTACTACGAGCAGTACTTC
CDR3 protein: CASSLVEAVYYEQYF

D gene: .
clone size: .
J gene: TRBJ1-5
V gene: TRBV18
CDR3 DNA: TGTGCCAGCTCATCCTTGTATAGCAACCAGCCCCAGCATTTT
CDR3 protein: CASSSLYSNQPQHF

D gene: .
clone size: few
J gene: TRBJ1-1
V gene: TRBV28
CDR3 DNA: TGTGCCAGCAGGGTCGGACGCCGAGAAACTGAAGCTTTCTTT
CDR3 protein: CASRVGRRETEAFF

D gene: .
clone size: few
J gene: TRBJ2-7
V gene: TRBV18
CDR3 DNA: TGTGCCAGCTCACCACTGGGTTTGGACGAGCAGTACTTC
CDR3 protein: CASSPLGLDEQYF

D gene: TRBD2
clone size: .
J gene: TRBJ2-7
V gene: TRBV28
CDR3 DNA: TGTGCCAGCAGTCCCGGGGGAGGGGTCTCAGAGCAGTACTTC
CDR3 protein: CASSPGGGVSEQYF

D gene: TRBD2
clone size: .
J gene: TRBJ2-1
V gene: TRBV27
CDR3 DNA: TGTGCCAGCAGCCCGGGACTAGCGGGAGTGTATGAGCAGTTCTTC
CDR3 protein: CASSPGLAGVYEQFF

D gene: TRBD2
clone size: .
J gene: TRBJ2-1
V gene: TRBV28
CDR3 DNA: TGTGCCAGCAGTTCCCCCTTTAGCGGGAGCTACAATGAGCAGTTCTTC
CDR3 protein: CASSSPFSGSYNEQFF

D gene: .
clone size: .
J gene: TRBJ1-6
V gene: TRBV29-1
CDR3 DNA: TGCAGCGACGAGGGAGGGAATAATTCACCCCTCCACTTT
CDR3 protein: CSDEGGNNSPLHF